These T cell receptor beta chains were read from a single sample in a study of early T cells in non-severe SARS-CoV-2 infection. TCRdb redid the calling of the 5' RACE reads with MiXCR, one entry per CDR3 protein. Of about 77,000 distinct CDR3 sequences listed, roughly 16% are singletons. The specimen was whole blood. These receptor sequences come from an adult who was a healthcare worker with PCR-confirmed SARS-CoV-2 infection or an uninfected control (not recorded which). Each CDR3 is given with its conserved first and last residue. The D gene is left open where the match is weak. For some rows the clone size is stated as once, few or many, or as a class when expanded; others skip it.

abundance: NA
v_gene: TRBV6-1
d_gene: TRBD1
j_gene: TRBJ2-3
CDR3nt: TGTGCCAGCAGTGAAATATTTGGACAGGGAACCACAGATACGCAGTATTTT
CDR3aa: CASSEIFGQGTTDTQYF

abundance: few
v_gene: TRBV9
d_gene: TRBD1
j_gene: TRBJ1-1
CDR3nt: TGTGCCAGCAGCCCTAGGGACAGGGGGCTCGGTGGCACTGAAGCTTTCTTT
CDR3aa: CASSPRDRGLGGTEAFF

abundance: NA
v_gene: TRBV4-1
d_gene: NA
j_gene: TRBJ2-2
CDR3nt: TGCGCCAGCAGCCGAGAGTCGAGGGGCGGGGAGCTGTTTTTT
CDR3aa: CASSRESRGGELFF

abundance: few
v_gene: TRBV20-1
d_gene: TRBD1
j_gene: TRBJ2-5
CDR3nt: TGCAGTGCGGTACAGGGGCGGGCTGAAGAGACCCAGTACTTC
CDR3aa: CSAVQGRAEETQYF

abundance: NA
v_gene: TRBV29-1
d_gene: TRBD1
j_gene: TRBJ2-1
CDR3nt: TGCAGCGTTGCCGGGACAGGGGCCTACAATGAGCAGTTCTTC
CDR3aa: CSVAGTGAYNEQFF

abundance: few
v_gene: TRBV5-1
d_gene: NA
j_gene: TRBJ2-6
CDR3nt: TGCGCCAGCAGCCTGCAGGGGTTTGGGGCCAACGTCCTGACTTTC
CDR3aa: CASSLQGFGANVLTF

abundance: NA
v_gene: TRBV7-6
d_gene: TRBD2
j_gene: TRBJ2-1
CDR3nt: TGTGCCAGCACCCCAGGGACTAGCGGGAGTATTAGTAATGAGCAGTTCTTC
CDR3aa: CASTPGTSGSISNEQFF

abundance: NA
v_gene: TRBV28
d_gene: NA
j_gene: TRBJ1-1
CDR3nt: TGTGCCAGCTCGGTCTTTAGGGGGTCTTTCTTT
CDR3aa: CASSVFRGSFF

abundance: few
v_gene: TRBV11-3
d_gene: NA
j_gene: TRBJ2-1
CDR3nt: TGTGCCGCTTCCCCTGGCGGGGACATCAATGAGCAGTTCTTC
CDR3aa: CAASPGGDINEQFF

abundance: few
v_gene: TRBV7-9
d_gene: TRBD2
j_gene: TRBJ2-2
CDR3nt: TGTGCCAGTCCGGGAGGGCCTCACGGGGAGCTGTTTTTT
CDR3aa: CASPGGPHGELFF

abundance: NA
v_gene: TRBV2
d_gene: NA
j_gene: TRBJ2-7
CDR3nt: TGTGCCAGCCACAGGGGGGGTTACGAGCAGTACTTC
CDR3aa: CASHRGGYEQYF

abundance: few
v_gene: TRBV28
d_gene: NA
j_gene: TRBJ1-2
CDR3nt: TGTGCCAGCAGTATAAGTGGTCGGATCGGTGGCTACACCTTC
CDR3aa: CASSISGRIGGYTF

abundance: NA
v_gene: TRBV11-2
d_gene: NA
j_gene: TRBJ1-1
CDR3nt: TGTGCCAGCAGCTTAGTAGGTGTGAGGACTGAAGCTTTCTTT
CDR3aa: CASSLVGVRTEAFF

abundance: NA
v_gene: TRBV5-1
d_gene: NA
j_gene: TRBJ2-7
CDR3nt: TGCGCCAGCAGCTCGTACTCGAGCTCCTACGAGCAGTACTTC
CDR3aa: CASSSYSSSYEQYF

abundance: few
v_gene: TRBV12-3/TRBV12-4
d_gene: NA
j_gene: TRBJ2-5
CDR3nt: TGTGCCAGCAGTTTCTTCGGGCAAGAGACCCAGTACTTC
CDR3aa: CASSFFGQETQYF

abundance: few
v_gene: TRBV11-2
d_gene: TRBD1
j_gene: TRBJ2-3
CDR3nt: TGTGCCAGCAGCTTCATGGGGACAGGCACAGATACGCAGTATTTT
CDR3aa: CASSFMGTGTDTQYF

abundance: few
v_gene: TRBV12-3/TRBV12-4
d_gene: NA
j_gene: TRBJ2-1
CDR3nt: TGTGCCAGCAGTTTCGGGACGGGCTACAATGAGCAGTTCTTC
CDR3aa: CASSFGTGYNEQFF

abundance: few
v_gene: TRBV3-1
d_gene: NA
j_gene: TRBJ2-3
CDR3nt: TGTGCCAGCAGCCCGGGACCTTTCACAGATACGCAGTATTTT
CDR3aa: CASSPGPFTDTQYF

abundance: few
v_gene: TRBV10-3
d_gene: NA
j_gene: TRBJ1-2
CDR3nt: TGTGCCATCAGTAACTTTGCGGAGTTGGGGCGGGATGGCTACACCTTC
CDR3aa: CAISNFAELGRDGYTF

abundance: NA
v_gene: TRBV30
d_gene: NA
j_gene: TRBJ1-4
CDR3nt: TGTGCCTGGACGCAGGGGCAAGCTAATGAAAAACTGTTTTTT
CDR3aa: CAWTQGQANEKLFF

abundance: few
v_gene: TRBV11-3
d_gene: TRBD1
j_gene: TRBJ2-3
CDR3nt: TGTGCCAGCCACTACAGGGGCAAAACAGATACGCAGTATTTT
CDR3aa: CASHYRGKTDTQYF

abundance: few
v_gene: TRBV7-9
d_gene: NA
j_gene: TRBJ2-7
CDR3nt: TGTGCCAGCAGCTTAGTGCAGTCCTCCGGGGAGCAGTACTTC
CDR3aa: CASSLVQSSGEQYF

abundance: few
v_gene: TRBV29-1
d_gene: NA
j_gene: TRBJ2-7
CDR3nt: TGCAGCGTTGGGACACTCTACGAGCAGTACTTC
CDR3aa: CSVGTLYEQYF

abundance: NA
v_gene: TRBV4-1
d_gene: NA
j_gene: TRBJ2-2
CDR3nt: TGCGCCAGCAGCCAAGAGGGGCGGGTCACCGGGGAGCTGTTTTTT
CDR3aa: CASSQEGRVTGELFF

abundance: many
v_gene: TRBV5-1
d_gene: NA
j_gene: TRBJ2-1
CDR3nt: TGCGCCAGCAGCTTGGATACAGGAGAACAGTTCTTC
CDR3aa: CASSLDTGEQFF

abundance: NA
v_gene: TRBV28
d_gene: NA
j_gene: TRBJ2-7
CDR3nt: TGTGCCAGCACCGTCGACAGCTCCTACGAGCAGTACTTC
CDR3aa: CASTVDSSYEQYF